This T cell receptor (beta chain) appears in the sequencing data of a study of blood T cell repertoires in COVID-19. For the study at large: Specimens from acute and convalescent COVID-19 originated in the United States, Italy and Spain. PBMCs, B-cell-depleted T cells, or T cells provided the cDNA or gDNA that made up the material.

This clone was seen only a few times. The CDR3 totals 15 residues. The V and J ends lost 2 bases and 6 bases respectively, with 16 bases between them. Germline loops: CDR1 MDHEN, CDR2 SYDVKM. In the original processing: It was from reference gene primer amplification that nucleated cell counts were estimated. Data came from immunoSEQ multiplex PCR; TCRdb stores just in-frame clones and leaves some out. V and J calls and clone size are copied from that table; D and trimming were computed from the DNA. This sample has some 200,000 clones, with 75% to 85% found just once. Material for sequencing was peripheral blood. The sequence came from a woman aged 35 to 49 who had recovered from COVID-19. V and J are TRBV28 and TRBJ1-2; D perhaps matches TRBD1 (5 bases). The DNA for the CDR3 is TGTGCCAGCAGTTTACTGGAGGAGGGGTTGAATGGCTACACCTTC. Translating gives CASSLLEEGLNGYTF.